Listed below are T cell receptor beta chains from one sample, sequenced in a study of CD8+CD57+ T cells in acquired aplastic anemia. MiXCR was run by TCRdb on the reads, yielding one entry per CDR3 protein. The data contain fewer than 200,000 distinct CDR3 sequences, about two thirds of them singletons. Sample: sorted CD4+, CD8+, or CD8+CD57+ T cells (not recorded which) from PBMCs. The receptors stem from a human donor with aplastic anemia. CDR3s include the opening cysteine and the closing phenylalanine or tryptophan. Each record gives: J gene, V gene, D gene, clone size, CDR3 protein, CDR3 DNA. The D gene is left open where the match is weak. Clone size is given for some rows only: seen once, a few or many times, or a class if the clone is expanded.

TRBJ2-1 | TRBV7-3 | . | . | CASSSQGYEQFF | TGTGCCAGCAGCTCGCAGGGGTATGAGCAGTTCTTC
TRBJ1-2 | TRBV12-3/TRBV12-4 | . | . | CASSQVANYGYTF | TGTGCCAGCAGTCAGGTTGCTAACTATGGCTACACCTTC
TRBJ2-7 | TRBV3-1 | . | few | CASSPQGVGDFTYEQYF | TGTGCCAGCAGCCCCCAGGGCGTGGGGGATTTTACCTACGAGCAGTACTTC
TRBJ1-2 | TRBV10-3 | . | . | CAISDVAASYGYTF | TGTGCCATCAGTGATGTGGCAGCTTCCTATGGCTACACCTTC
TRBJ2-3 | TRBV7-9 | TRBD2 | . | CASSLERTSGITDTQYF | TGTGCCAGCAGCTTAGAGCGGACTAGCGGGATTACAGATACGCAGTATTTT
TRBJ2-1 | TRBV5-8 | . | . | CASSLMTGYNEQFF | TGTGCCAGCAGCTTGATGACGGGCTACAATGAGCAGTTCTTC
TRBJ2-7 | TRBV7-2 | . | . | CASSLGGGRDYEQYF | TGTGCCAGCAGCTTAGGGGGGGGCAGAGACTACGAGCAGTACTTC
TRBJ2-5 | TRBV6-2/TRBV6-3 | . | many | CASSYLAGMETQYF | TGTGCCAGCAGTTACTTGGCGGGAATGGAGACCCAGTACTTC
TRBJ2-3 | TRBV5-4 | TRBD2 | . | CASSFLVAGVVGTDTQYF | TGTGCCAGCAGCTTTCTGGTAGCGGGGGTGGTAGGCACAGATACGCAGTATTTT
TRBJ2-1 | TRBV20-1 | TRBD2 | many | CSASPLLAGDYNEQFF | TGCAGTGCTAGTCCACTACTAGCGGGGGATTACAATGAGCAGTTCTTC
TRBJ1-5 | TRBV24-1 | TRBD1 | . | CATSDGGPGTAHSNQPQHF | TGTGCCACCAGTGATGGGGGGCCCGGGACAGCCCATAGCAATCAGCCCCAGCATTTT
TRBJ2-1 | TRBV5-6 | TRBD1 | . | CASSSGTGWNEQFF | TGTGCCAGCAGCTCCGGGACAGGGTGGAATGAGCAGTTCTTC
TRBJ2-1 | TRBV5-1 | TRBD1 | . | CASSAVGDRGRREQFF | TGCGCCAGCAGCGCAGTGGGGGACAGGGGGCGACGGGAGCAGTTCTTC
TRBJ2-7 | TRBV9 | . | . | CASSAGLDGYEQYF | TGTGCCAGCAGCGCGGGACTCGATGGGTACGAGCAGTACTTC
TRBJ2-1 | TRBV11-3 | . | . | CASSSLTSNEQFF | TGTGCCAGCAGCTCTCTCACTTCGAATGAGCAGTTCTTC
TRBJ2-3 | TRBV7-9 | . | . | CASTVDVSATQYF | TGTGCCAGCACGGTTGACGTCTCGGCTACGCAGTATTTT
TRBJ2-3 | TRBV10-3 | TRBD2 | few | CAISEEGSGRANTQYF | TGTGCCATCAGCGAGGAAGGTAGCGGGAGGGCCAATACGCAGTATTTT
TRBJ1-6 | TRBV6-6 | . | . | CASSTGTTSSYNSPLHF | TGTGCCAGCAGTACGGGGACAACGAGCTCCTATAATTCACCCCTCCACTTT
TRBJ2-3 | TRBV9 | TRBD2 | . | CASGGGGAADTQYF | TGTGCCAGCGGCGGCGGGGGGGCCGCAGATACGCAGTATTTT
TRBJ2-3 | TRBV18 | TRBD2 | . | CASSRLAGSTDTQYF | TGTGCCAGCTCAAGACTAGCGGGGAGCACAGATACGCAGTATTTT
TRBJ2-7 | TRBV2 | TRBD2 | . | CASSEGLAGRQYF | TGTGCCAGCAGTGAAGGGCTAGCGGGACGGCAGTACTTC
TRBJ1-1 | TRBV7-9 | . | . | CASSLGMEAFF | TGTGCCAGCAGCTTAGGAATGGAAGCTTTCTTT
TRBJ1-5 | TRBV7-2 | . | . | CASSLMTQSQPQHF | TGTGCCAGCAGCTTAATGACGCAGAGCCAGCCCCAGCATTTT
TRBJ2-1 | TRBV7-2 | TRBD2 | . | CASSPLTSGSYNEQFF | TGTGCCAGCAGCCCGCTGACTAGCGGATCCTACAATGAGCAGTTCTTC
TRBJ1-5 | TRBV19 | . | once | CASSISQQPQHF | TGTGCCAGTAGTATTAGCCAACAGCCCCAGCATTTT
TRBJ2-3 | TRBV7-6 | . | few | CASSLGGADTQYF | TGTGCCAGCAGCTTAGGTGGGGCAGATACGCAGTATTTT
TRBJ2-7 | TRBV5-1 | TRBD2 | . | CASSFGTSGSDEQYF | TGCGCCAGCAGCTTCGGGACTAGCGGGAGTGACGAGCAGTACTTC